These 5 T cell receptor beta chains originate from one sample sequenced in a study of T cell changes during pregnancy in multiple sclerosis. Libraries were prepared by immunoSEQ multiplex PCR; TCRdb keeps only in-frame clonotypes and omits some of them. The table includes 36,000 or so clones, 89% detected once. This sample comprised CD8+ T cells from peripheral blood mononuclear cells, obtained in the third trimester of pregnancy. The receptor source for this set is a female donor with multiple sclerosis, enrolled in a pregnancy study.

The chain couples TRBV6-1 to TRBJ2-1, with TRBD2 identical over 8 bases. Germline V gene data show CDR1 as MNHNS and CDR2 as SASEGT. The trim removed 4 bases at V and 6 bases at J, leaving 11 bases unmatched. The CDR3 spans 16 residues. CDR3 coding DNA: TGTGCCAGCAGTGGCCCAAGCGGGAGAGGGGGCAATGAGCAGTTCTTC. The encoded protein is CASSGPSGRGGNEQFF.

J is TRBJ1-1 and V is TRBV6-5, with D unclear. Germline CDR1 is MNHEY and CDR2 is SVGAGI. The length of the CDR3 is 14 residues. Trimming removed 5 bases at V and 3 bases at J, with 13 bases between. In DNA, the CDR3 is TGTGCCAGCAGTCGATACGCCAGCGACACTGAAGCTTTCTTT. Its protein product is CASSRYASDTEAFF.

For the CDR3, the DNA is TGTGCCAGTAGTCAAGGGCAATACCGGGACAGGGGCTACGAGCAGTACTTC. It codes for CASSQGQYRDRGYEQYF. The rearrangement links TRBV19 to TRBJ2-7; TRBD1 matches at 10 bases. J gave up 3 bases and V 5 bases, and 13 bases lay outside the gene matches. The CDR3 is made up of 17 amino acids. CDR1 and CDR2 (germline): LNHDA, SQIVND (reference sequence).

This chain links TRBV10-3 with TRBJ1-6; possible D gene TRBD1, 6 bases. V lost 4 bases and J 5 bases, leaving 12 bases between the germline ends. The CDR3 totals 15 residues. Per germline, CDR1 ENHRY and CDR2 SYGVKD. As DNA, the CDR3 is TGTGCCATCAGTGCCCGGGGGGGCAATAATTCACCCCTCCACTTT. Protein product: CAISARGGNNSPLHF.

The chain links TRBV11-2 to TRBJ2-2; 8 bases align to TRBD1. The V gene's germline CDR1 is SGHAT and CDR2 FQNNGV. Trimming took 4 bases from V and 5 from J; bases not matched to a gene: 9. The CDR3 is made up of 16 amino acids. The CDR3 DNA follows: TGTGCCAGCAGCTCAGGGGGCTTCGGGATTACCGGGGAGCTGTTTTTT. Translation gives CASSSGGFGITGELFF.